This entry is about one T cell receptor (beta chain). Antigen specificity is unknown. Germline CDR1 is SGHAT and CDR2 is FQNNGV. The V and J ends lost 1 base and 9 bases respectively, with 10 bases between them. CDR3 length equals 13 residues. ViraFEST expansion of antigen-specific CD4+ T cells with viral peptide pools preceded sequencing. With more than 9 days of culture completed, CD4+ T cells were isolated. Vaccination of participants consisted of two doses of either the BNT162b2 or mRNA-1273 vaccine. A half-medium replacement with IL-2 medium was carried out on days 3 and 7. The sample belongs to a study of vaccination effects on CD4 cells after COVID-19. Across the whole study: Post-vaccine sampling occurred a median 72 days after the second dose.

The table came from immunoSEQ multiplex PCR; TCRdb's copy has only in-frame clones and leaves some out. The sample contains tens of thousands of clones, roughly 67% of which appear only once. Study results and caveats: Marked clonal contraction of infection- and vaccine-induced clones was seen late after vaccination.

V usage is TRBV11-2 and J usage is TRBJ1-5, with D unclear. The source of this sequence is a human donor who received a COVID-19 vaccine. This sample comprised CD4+ T cells from PBMCs cultured with SARS-CoV-2 spike peptides, obtained after COVID-19 vaccination. CDR3: CASSLGAARPQHF. The CDR3 nucleotides are TGTGCCAGCAGCTTAGGGGCCGCCCGGCCCCAGCATTTT.